This TCR beta chain was sequenced in a study of blood T cells in healthy people across ages. J was trimmed by 1 base and V by 3 bases; bases with no gene match: 2. This CDR3 is 15 amino acids long. Germline V gene lookup returns CDR1 SGHTA and CDR2 FQGNSA. This clonotype occurred a few times. The use of a sample-barcoded 5' primer and a J-beta primer mix characterized a second PCR of roughly 6 to 12 cycles. TCRdb re-called the 5' RACE reads through MiXCR, storing one row per CDR3 protein. The data contain roughly 1.9 million distinct CDR3 sequences, approximately 40% of them singletons. The sequenced sample was blood. The receptor was isolated from a human donor in good health. This chain uses TRBV7-2 with TRBJ2-5; TRBD2 agrees at 10 bases. The CDR3 DNA reads TGTGCCAGCAGCTTCCAGCGGGGGGGCCAAGAGACCCAGTACTTC. Amino acid sequence: CASSFQRGGQETQYF.